This T cell receptor (beta chain) was recorded in a study of cytomegalovirus exposure and HLA in healthy donors (dated by TCRdb to 2016 to 2017). General notes on the study: An earlier analysis of several hundred of the donors reported 276 Gb of sequence data and 95 million to 130 million unique TCR beta sequences obtained from roughly 180 million T cells. About 280 gigabases of sequencing data and roughly 80 million unique TCR sequences made up an early release that covered 500 to 700 HLA-typed donors. Of the roughly 420 genotyped donors, over 80% were placed in the genetic ancestry cluster associated with self-reported Caucasian donors. The aim of the study was to test whether cataloging public T cell receptors could identify signatures of past pathogen exposure. The study profiled the T cell repertoires of hundreds of subjects by immunosequencing and related them to cytomegalovirus serostatus. Along with the approximately 700-subject first cohort, a separate validation cohort of over a hundred different subjects was used. To predict cytomegalovirus infection status, the study combined high-throughput TCR immunosequencing, statistical association of individual TCRs with disease status, and machine learning. In a later analysis, previously published TCR beta repertoires from more than 500 donors were re-analyzed and high-resolution HLA genotyping was added so that TCR occurrence patterns could be studied. Rather than drawing on any new phenotypic data, the later analysis identified candidate immune exposures from TCR beta sequences and the way those sequences occurred across donors. An earlier analysis of 587 of the donors used high-throughput TCR beta sequencing to judge whether each TCR beta V gene segment behaved as functional or pseudogenic. Donor age, sex, ethnicity and CMV serostatus were compiled together with the repertoire data. A later genetic analysis used genome-wide SNP genotypes for about three fifths of the 666 donors, treating that subset as a discovery cohort. Every discovery cohort repertoire had been produced on one sequencing platform. Class I and class II HLA loci were covered by the typing at four-digit resolution. Typing coverage differed by locus: A, B, C, DRB1 and DQB1 were typed in roughly 629-630 donors, DQA1 in about 500, DPA1 in 600 to 610, and DPB1 in 472. About five DR-DQ haplotypes were treated as single units for association and clustering because of strong linkage in the cohort. Among almost 400 genotyped donors of the cohort, an average of around 240,000 unique TCR beta nucleotide sequences were sequenced per donor, roughly 20% of them non-productive.

In total, just over 650 healthy bone marrow donors made up the cohort. Cohort members were all nominally healthy when sampled, although unrecorded immune exposures were likely present. The donor tested CMV seronegative and was one of the 352 seronegative cohort members. A peripheral blood sample was collected from each donor, and TCR beta sequencing was performed on peripheral blood mononuclear cells. Genomic DNA extraction from the blood cell samples was performed with the Qiagen DNeasy Blood Extraction Kit. Only one count was recorded for this clone. Its antigen remains unidentified. No much larger clonotype is one base removed from it; base qualities were not supplied. The library relied on the immunoSEQ multiplex PCR assay. The multiplex PCR relied on a mix of 60 forward primers for TCR Vbeta segments and 13 reverse primers for TCR Jbeta segments. Amplification of the CDR3 region of rearranged TCR beta genes was performed with a multiplex PCR assay on genomic DNA. Amplified TCR beta libraries were sequenced as 87-base-pair reads on the Illumina HiSeq System. In the paper's pipeline: In a later analysis, 77 million or so unique TCR beta chains were counted across the roughly 610 repertoires, and roughly 11 million of these chains were shared by at least two donors. Raw reads were error-corrected and collapsed into unique sequences with a nearest-neighbor algorithm that merged closely related sequences to remove PCR and sequencing errors. Alignment of CDR3 sequences to IMGT reference sequences was used to assign V, D and J gene segments. For a sequence to be retained, at least a six-nucleotide match to both a V gene segment and a J gene segment was required. A rearrangement was called productive if the CDR3 had no stop codons and remained in frame with V and J, and every other rearrangement was called non-productive. CDR3 was defined according to IMGT convention as the region running from the second conserved V-encoded cysteine to the conserved J-encoded phenylalanine. Sequences without an unambiguous match to a single V gene segment were excluded from the earlier analysis of approximately 560 of the donors. An earlier analysis of a few hundred of the donors called V segments functional above 56.7% productive rearrangements and segregating when the between-donor standard deviation exceeded 5%. A statistical classification framework was developed to diagnose cytomegalovirus status using the catalog of TCR beta chain sequences. V and J gene assignment, in a later analysis, came from comparing TCR nucleotide sequences with IMGT/GENE-DB human TR gene sequences. Using the TCRdist pipeline, a later analysis assigned CDR3 sequences along with most-parsimonious VDJ recombination scenarios. In a later analysis, every TCR beta chain was defined by the combination of its CDR3 amino acid sequence and its V-gene family, and reads without a unique V-gene family were dropped. As a way to deal with suspected cross-contamination and a sequencing artifact, a later analysis dropped under 600 nucleotide sequences that were highly shared and had low generation probability. For each public chain, a later analysis derived a clonal expansion index from normalized ranks of inferred template counts within each repertoire. Generation probabilities in a later analysis came from a VDJ recombination model fitted to out-of-frame rearrangements, and those results were checked against IGoR. A later analysis scored TCR-TCR, TCR-HLA and TCR-CMV co-occurrence with hypergeometric tests, applying a repertoire-size bias correction to TCR pairs. False discovery rates were estimated in a later analysis by permuting HLA or CMV assignments 20 times. In a later analysis, co-occurring TCRs were grouped with DBSCAN, and TCRdist sequence similarity was added when clustering was performed within HLA-allele-positive subsets. For co-occurrence clustering, repertoires with fewer than 30,000 or more than 120,000 public chains were excluded, along with 5 or 6 repertoires with anomalous nucleotide sharing. Held by TCRdb, this immuneACCESS table contains in-frame sequences only and omits some clones. Under half of the omission traces to an unresolved V gene where checked; the cause of the rest is unknown. The V and J calls and the clone size are those of that table, but D and trimming were determined from the DNA. Within this sample are around 270,000 clones, with about four fifths of them counted one time only. In total, the top ten clones hold about 0.3% of the sample.

The CDR3, cysteine through phenylalanine, is 15 amino acids long. The retained sequence is limited to the CDR3, 45 bases, with the frame set at the first base. Sequences SQVTM (CDR1) and ANQGSEA (CDR2) are obtained from the germline V gene. General study outcomes and caveats: Sequencing depth was assumed to be roughly uniform across donors in the presence/absence analyses, though that assumption may not hold. Strong co-occurrence of HLA alleles, especially DR and DQ, made assigning TCR associations to individual alleles difficult. Linkage disequilibrium might explain the correlated functional status among segregating V segments, but an unknown experimental factor could not be excluded. The cohort was sequenced for TCR beta chains only, and without alpha or paired-chain data the features that could be detected were limited. Because counts were too low, around 18 rarely observed V segments, including chromosome 9 orphons, were left out of the earlier analysis of some 640 of the donors. In a later analysis, most CMV-associated TCR beta chains were found to appear HLA-restricted, with HLA associations seemingly driven largely by CMV exposure. A later genetic analysis reported fewer N-insertions in productive TCRs among donors in an Asian-associated ancestry cluster than the 666-donor mean. In a later analysis, TCR association rates were found to vary across HLA loci, with the most associated TCRs seen for DRB1 alleles and the fewest for HLA-C alleles. A later analysis associated about 17,000 TCR beta sequences with specific HLA alleles at a false discovery rate of 0.05. Cytomegalovirus status was reported to be diagnosed by the classifier with high specificity and sensitivity in both the original and validation cohorts. Some IMGT-functional V segments, including TRBV6-2 and TRBV6-3, could not be told apart with the 87-base-pair reads, so those segments were excluded. According to the authors, the approach could potentially be generalized to other disease states and immunological phenotypes. Broadly in line with IMGT annotations, most TCR beta V segments showed up in productive rearrangements about 90% or about 30% of the time in an earlier analysis of several hundred of the donors. Because HLA typing was missing for some donors at each locus, association tests included only the typed subset. Several of the top co-occurrence clusters appeared to be linked to parvovirus B19, influenza, CMV and Epstein-Barr virus, according to a later analysis. A later genetic analysis associated a missense DCLRE1C variant with V-gene and J-gene trimming of TCR beta chains, and an independent cohort replicated the association. A total of around 150 TCR beta chains were listed by the study as associated with cytomegalovirus. Immune exposure information for the cohort was limited to CMV serostatus. While some public TCRs were present in many individuals, most TCR sequences turned up only very rarely across donors. In vitro tests confirmed that a few of the cytomegalovirus-associated TCR beta chains recognize cytomegalovirus antigens. In a later analysis, HLA-associated TCR beta chains were found to be more clonally expanded and to have lower generation probabilities than equally common non-associated chains. A cluster of highly shared sequence variants was judged likely to be a technical artifact of the sequencing pipeline. A further reported finding was that TCR beta sequences accurately predicted the HLA-A and HLA-B alleles for most subjects in the first cohort.

The chain links TRBV29-1 with TRBJ2-5; TRBD1 matches 11 bases in the middle. The J call may be in error: the DNA end matches TRBJ2-7 better. Sequenced material: PBMCs. The clonotype comes from a girl aged 2 to 9 in good health and CMV-seronegative. Read as DNA, the sequence is TGCAGCGTTGAGGGCGGGACAGGGGGCTCCTACGAGCAGTACTTC. It codes for CSVEGGTGGSYEQYF.